Following are 18 T cell receptor beta chains from one sample sequenced in a study of technical replicates of blood from a handful of donors. Data came from immunoSEQ multiplex PCR; TCRdb stores just in-frame clones and leaves some out. The sample includes approximately 100,000 clones, approximately 96% of them seen just once. The sequenced material came from T cells isolated from PBMCs. All receptors come from a human donor in good health.

V gene TRBV6-6 combines with J gene TRBJ1-1, with D maybe TRBD1 (5 bases). Germline loops: CDR1 MNHNY, CDR2 SVGAGI (reference sequence). The ends were cut back, 2 bases at V and 4 bases at J, with 11 bases in the middle. This CDR3 has 14 amino acids. CDR3 protein: CASSYNVGGTEAFF. The CDR3 DNA reads TGTGCCAGCAGTTACAATGTCGGGGGCACTGAAGCTTTCTTT.

This chain uses TRBV11-2 with TRBJ2-7, with D perhaps TRBD1 (5 bases). The CDR3 loop spans 14 amino acids. Per the germline V gene, CDR1 is SGHAT and CDR2 is FQNNGV. The ends were cut back, 1 base at V and 2 bases at J, with 9 bases in the middle. The CDR3 nucleotides read TGTGCCAGCAGCTTAGGACAGCTTACCTACGAGCAGTACTTC. Translated: CASSLGQLTYEQYF.

The chain couples TRBV19 to TRBJ2-3; D might be TRBD2 (6 bases). The germline V gene encodes CDR1 LNHDA and CDR2 SQIVND (reference sequence). The CDR3 length is 16 residues. V lost 6 bases and J lost 2, with 18 bases in between. CDR3 nucleotides: TGTGCCAGTAGCATCGGGGGAGGACTACTCACAGATACGCAGTATTTT. This codes for CASSIGGGLLTDTQYF.

The chain has TRBV25-1 and TRBJ1-1; D remains unclear. Trimming pared 0 bases from V and 3 bases from J, leaving 11 bases between. The CDR3 loop spans 15 amino acids. The germline V gene encodes CDR1 MGHDK and CDR2 SYGVNS. The CDR3 DNA reads as TGTGCCAGCAGTGAATATAGCTCGGGGTACACTGAAGCTTTCTTT. Protein product: CASSEYSSGYTEAFF.

This sequence joins TRBV11-2 and TRBJ1-1; no definite D call. The CDR3 extends over 13 amino acids. Germline V gene lookup returns CDR1 SGHAT and CDR2 FQNNGV. Trimming pared 0 bases from V and 8 bases from J, leaving 10 bases between. CDR3 bases: TGTGCCAGCAGCTTAGATCCAGGAAAGGAAGCTTTCTTT. Amino acids: CASSLDPGKEAFF.

This chain links TRBV28 with TRBJ1-5; TRBD1 agrees at 7 bases. The germline gives CDR1 MDHEN, CDR2 SYDVKM. The CDR3 covers 13 residues. V shed 6 bases, J shed 7 bases, and the junction held 6 bases outside the gene matches. The chain's CDR3 is CASSTGVGQPQHF. In DNA form, the CDR3 reads TGTGCCAGCAGCACAGGGGTGGGCCAGCCCCAGCATTTT.

This chain uses TRBV5-1 with TRBJ2-3; 9 positions agree with TRBD1. The junction had 4 bases not matched to a gene; V was cut back by 2 bases and J by 6 bases. Germline lookup yields CDR1 SGHRS and CDR2 YFSETQ. This CDR3 contains 14 residues. DNA for the CDR3: TGCGCCAGCAGCTTCGGACAGGGGTCGGATACGCAGTATTTT. It encodes CASSFGQGSDTQYF.

V usage is TRBV27 and J usage is TRBJ1-5, with TRBD1 matching 7 bases. Germline CDR1 reads MNHEY; CDR2 reads SMNVEV (reference sequence). Unmatched junction bases numbered 14, after V lost 6 bases and J lost 9 bases. The CDR3 length is 15 residues. This CDR3 reads CASRATGPASGPQHF. CDR3 coding DNA: TGTGCCAGCAGGGCGACAGGGCCCGCAAGCGGGCCCCAGCATTTT.

This chain joins TRBV30 and TRBJ1-4; a possible D gene is TRBD1 (6 bases). This CDR3 has 15 residues. V lost 2 bases and J 8 bases, leaving 18 bases between the germline ends. The germline V gene has CDR1 GTSNPN and CDR2 SVGIG (reference sequence). CDR3 DNA sequence: TGTGCCTGGAGTAAATTCCCCAGGGGCGGCGAAAAACTGTTTTTT. Translating gives CAWSKFPRGGEKLFF.

The rearrangement uses TRBV5-1 and TRBJ2-1, with TRBD2 matching over 9 bases. V shed 1 base, J shed 3 bases, and the junction held 11 bases outside the gene matches. The CDR3 covers 18 residues. Germline CDR1 reads SGHRS; CDR2 reads YFSETQ. The CDR3 protein is CASSLITSGRINYNEQFF. The CDR3 nucleotides read TGCGCCAGCAGCTTGATTACAAGCGGGAGGATAAACTACAATGAGCAGTTCTTC.

V is TRBV28 and J is TRBJ2-2, with 10 bases fitting TRBD2. The CDR3 totals 16 residues. CDR1 and CDR2 from the germline V gene are MDHEN and SYDVKM. The V segment lost 2 bases and the J segment 5 bases; nucleotides outside the gene matches: 5. In DNA form, the CDR3 reads TGTGCCAGCAGTTTACTAGCGGGAGTGAGGACCGGGGAGCTGTTTTTT. Protein product: CASSLLAGVRTGELFF.

The chain carries TRBV21-1 and TRBJ2-1; the D call in the table, TRBD1, was not verified against the DNA. TRBV21-1 counts as a pseudogene. The CDR3 contains 15 residues. The CDR3 DNA sequence: TGTGCCAGCAGCAAAGTTGACAGAACCTACAATGAGCAGTTCTTC. Amino acids: CASSKVDRTYNEQFF.

The J gene is TRBJ1-3, the V gene TRBV6-1; tentative D call: TRBD1 (6 bases). V was clipped by 7 bases and J by 0 bases, with 13 bases between them. The CDR3 runs to 15 residues. Germline V gene data show CDR1 as MNHNS and CDR2 as SASEGT. DNA of the CDR3: TGTGCCAGCAAAAGAGACAGGTCCTCTGGAAACACCATATATTTT. Translating it yields CASKRDRSSGNTIYF.

V gene TRBV23-1 combines with J gene TRBJ1-2, with D unresolved. TRBV23-1 is flagged as an ORF with uncertain function. This CDR3 is built from 14 residues. Trimming removed 0 bases from V and 3 bases from J, with 8 bases in between. The DNA for the CDR3 is TGCGCCAGCAGTCAATCGGCCAGGCACTATGGCTACACCTTC. As protein: CASSQSARHYGYTF.

The chain combines TRBV19 with TRBJ1-2; 10 bases align to TRBD1. CDR3 length equals 14 residues. Trimming cost V 5 bases and J 2 bases; bases outside gene matches: 2. Germline V lookup: CDR1 LNHDA, CDR2 SQIVND (reference sequence). The CDR3 loop is CASSPGQGNYGYTF. The CDR3 DNA reads as TGTGCCAGTAGTCCGGGACAGGGGAACTATGGCTACACCTTC.

The chain carries TRBV28 and TRBJ2-5, with a tentative D call TRBD1 (6 bases). Per germline, CDR1 MDHEN and CDR2 SYDVKM. The CDR3 length is 16 residues. Trimming cost V 3 bases and J 2 bases, with 16 bases left between them. CDR3 amino acids: CASSFPRQELQETQYF. The CDR3 DNA is TGTGCCAGCAGTTTCCCCCGACAGGAACTTCAAGAGACCCAGTACTTC.

This sequence joins TRBV19 and TRBJ2-3, with a possible D match to TRBD2 (5 bases). Germline CDR1 and CDR2: LNHDA and SQIVND (reference sequence). The CDR3 sequence is 13 residues long. V lost 5 bases to trimming and J lost 10 bases, with 16 bases between them. The CDR3 coding sequence is TGTGCCAGTAGTGTGTTAGGGAGTTTGGCGCAGTATTTT. Protein product: CASSVLGSLAQYF.

The rearrangement links TRBV28 to TRBJ1-5; maybe TRBD1 (6 bases). From germline, CDR1 is MDHEN and CDR2 SYDVKM. The length of the CDR3 is 15 residues. The ends were cut back, 8 bases at V and 9 bases at J, with 23 bases in the middle. The CDR3 spells CASGEGRGGAGPQHF. The CDR3 coding sequence is TGTGCCAGCGGGGAGGGCAGGGGAGGGGCTGGGCCCCAGCATTTT.